The 26 T cell receptor beta chains presented below share a single source sample, sequenced in a study of shared clonotypes between healthy human individuals. Sequenced by immunoSEQ multiplex PCR; TCRdb stores in-frame clones only, minus some. The data contain some 470,000 clones, 75% to 85% of them singletons. Sequenced input: PBMCs. Receptor source: a middle-aged woman in good health. Some clones in this sample may be carry-over from other donors' samples.

This clone is a singleton in its sample. This CDR3 reads CASSLDHRDYNEQFF. CDR3 bases: TGTGCCAGCAGCTTAGATCACAGGGATTACAATGAGCAGTTCTTC. The rearrangement joins TRBV11-3 to TRBJ2-1; tentative D call: TRBD1 (6 bases). Germline assignment: CDR1 SGHNT and CDR2 YENEEA. The CDR3 spans 15 residues. The V end was cut by 0 bases, the J end by 4 bases, with 10 bases between.

The V call is TRBV18, the J call TRBJ1-5; 9 bases match TRBD1. The CDR3 has 14 amino acids. Trimming at V came to 2 bases and at J to 5 bases, leaving 1 base not matched to a gene. Germline CDR1 reads KGHSH; CDR2 reads LQKENI. Here the CDR3 reads CASSPGTGYQPQHF. CDR3 bases: TGTGCCAGCTCACCAGGGACAGGGTATCAGCCCCAGCATTTT.

V usage is TRBV10-3 and J usage is TRBJ2-1, with TRBD2 matching over 10 bases. CDR1 is ENHRY and CDR2 is SYGVKD in the germline V gene. This CDR3 is built from 16 residues. Trimming at V came to 4 bases and at J to 0 bases, leaving 3 bases not matched to a gene. The CDR3 DNA reads TGTGCCATCAGTGCGGCTAGCGGGAGCTCCTACAATGAGCAGTTCTTC. Its translation is CAISAASGSSYNEQFF.

The chain recombines TRBV30 with TRBJ2-3; 13 bases are a match to TRBD2. The germline gives CDR1 GTSNPN, CDR2 SVGIG (reference sequence). V lost 0 bases and J lost 1; bases outside the gene matches: 10. The CDR3 is made up of 19 amino acids. For the CDR3, the DNA is TGTGCCTGGAGTGTACGGACTAGCGGGAGTCTATGGGGCACAGATACGCAGTATTTT. Translating it yields CAWSVRTSGSLWGTDTQYF.

The rearrangement joins TRBV28 to TRBJ2-5; the match to TRBD1 covers 9 bases. This CDR3 is built from 15 residues. CDR1 is MDHEN, CDR2 SYDVKM, per germline. J was trimmed by 0 bases and V by 5 bases; bases with no gene match: 4. The CDR3: CASSPGTGYQETQYF. The CDR3 DNA is TGTGCCAGCAGTCCCGGGACAGGGTACCAAGAGACCCAGTACTTC.

V usage is TRBV23-1 and J usage is TRBJ1-1, with TRBD1 identical over 8 bases. TRBV23-1 has ORF status, its function being uncertain. V shed 3 bases, J shed 9 bases, and the junction held 6 bases outside the gene matches. The CDR3 sequence is 13 residues long. The DNA of the CDR3 is TGCGCCAGCAGTCATCCAGGACAGGGACAAGCTTTCTTT. It translates to CASSHPGQGQAFF.

This rearrangement joins TRBV6-5 to TRBJ2-7; D possibly corresponds to TRBD2 (6 bases). Germline assignment: CDR1 MNHEY and CDR2 SVGAGI. Trimming pared 5 bases from V and 7 bases from J, leaving 15 bases between. This CDR3 spans 13 amino acids. CDR3 residues: CASSPSTRGEQYF. The DNA for the CDR3 is TGTGCCAGCAGTCCCTCGACTAGAGGTGAGCAGTACTTC.

This sequence joins TRBV10-3 and TRBJ2-1; TRBD2 matches at 13 bases. Germline V gene sequence: CDR1 ENHRY, CDR2 SYGVKD. V shed 6 bases, J shed 5 bases, and the junction held 13 bases outside the gene matches. CDR3 size: 18 residues. The CDR3 is CAISPGSPGLAGNNEQFF. CDR3 nucleotides: TGTGCCATCAGCCCCGGTAGTCCGGGACTAGCGGGAAACAATGAGCAGTTCTTC.

The chain combines TRBV7-9 with TRBJ2-5, with 15 bases that match TRBD2. Germline V gene lookup returns CDR1 SEHNR and CDR2 FQNEAQ (reference sequence). The CDR3 has 16 residues. V lost 6 bases and J lost 4; bases outside the gene matches: 6. The CDR3 DNA follows: TGTGCCAGCAGTCGGACTAGCGGGAGGGCCGCAGAGACCCAGTACTTC. Translating gives CASSRTSGRAAETQYF.

This clone was found once. In DNA, the CDR3 is TGTGCCAGCAGCCAAGCGACAGGGGCGGGTGAAGCTTTCTTT. Translated, it gives CASSQATGAGEAFF. The chain employs TRBV4-2 and TRBJ1-1; 8 bases agree with TRBD1. Germline values: CDR1 LGHNA, CDR2 YNFKEQ. The CDR3 sequence is 14 residues long. V trimming: 1 base; J trimming: 7 bases; junction bases outside the gene matches: 5.

The chain has TRBV15 and TRBJ1-4, with D tentatively TRBD1 (5 bases). Germline V CDR1 and CDR2: LNHNV, YYDKDF (reference sequence). The CDR3 totals 19 residues. V lost 0 bases and J 0 bases, leaving 17 bases between the germline ends. The CDR3 nucleotides read TGTGCCACCAGCAGAGATCTGGGCAGGGCGGAGGCAACTAATGAAAAACTGTTTTTT. Translating gives CATSRDLGRAEATNEKLFF.

This clone was seen at least ten times. Other DNA sequences in the same sample also yield this CDR3. The J gene is TRBJ1-1, the V gene TRBV7-9; 8 positions agree with TRBD1. Per the germline V gene, CDR1 is SEHNR and CDR2 is FQNEAQ (reference sequence). This CDR3 contains 13 residues. Losses at the gene ends were 0 bases for V and 9 bases for J; bases not matched to a gene: 3. The CDR3 loop is CASSLAGQDQAFF. CDR3 sequence (DNA): TGTGCCAGCAGCTTAGCGGGACAGGACCAAGCTTTCTTT. Drawing the rest from reference TRBV7-9 and TRBJ1-1, the complete variable domain is DTGVSQNPRHKITKRGQNVTFRCDPISEHNRLYWYRQTLGQGPEFLTYFQNEAQLEKSRLLSDRFSAERPKGSFSTLEIQRTEQGDSAMYLCASSLAGQDQAFFGQGTRLTVV.

This clone has a single count. CDR3 region: CASSMDSRDQPQHF. CDR3 sequence (DNA): TGTGCCAGTAGTATGGATAGTCGGGATCAGCCCCAGCATTTT. V usage is TRBV19 and J usage is TRBJ1-5; the D is unclear. Germline-derived CDR1 and CDR2 are LNHDA and SQIVND (reference sequence). The CDR3 is made up of 14 amino acids. The germline V and J ends were trimmed by 3 bases and 5 bases, with 11 bases remaining between them.

Points on this clone: Given a much more abundant clone one base away, this may be a read error. The V and J genes are TRBV30 and TRBJ2-5; either TRBD1 or TRBD2 may supply D (5 bases each). Germline V gene data show CDR1 as GTSNPN and CDR2 as SVGIG (reference sequence). The CDR3 contains 15 residues. The CDR3: CAWRRGLQYQETRYF. The CDR3 DNA sequence: TGTGCCTGGAGGAGGGGCTTACAGTACCAAGAGACCCGGTACTTC.

The chain recombines TRBV4-1 with TRBJ2-1; 7 nucleotides match TRBD1. This CDR3 is 16 amino acids long. V was clipped by 2 bases and J by 0 bases; unmatched bases: 4. Germline values: CDR1 MGHRA, CDR2 YSYEKL. CDR3 DNA sequence: TGCGCCAGCAGCCAACGGGACAGCAGCTCCTACAATGAGCAGTTCTTC. Translating it yields CASSQRDSSSYNEQFF.

The chain combines TRBV19 with TRBJ2-1, with a tentative D call TRBD1 (5 bases). CDR1 is LNHDA, CDR2 SQIVND, per germline (reference sequence). This CDR3 region has 12 residues. The V and J ends lost 6 bases and 3 bases respectively, with 6 bases between them. Here the CDR3 reads CASSDSYNEQFF. The CDR3 DNA follows: TGTGCCAGTAGCGACAGCTACAATGAGCAGTTCTTC.

The chain uses TRBV21-1 and TRBJ2-7; the listed D gene, TRBD1, was not tested against the DNA. TRBV21-1 is a known pseudogene. CDR3 length: 13 residues. The CDR3 DNA follows: TGTGCCAGCAGCAAGGGGCACGTCCACGAGCAGTACTTC. Protein sequence: CASSKGHVHEQYF.

The V gene is TRBV6-6, the J gene TRBJ2-7; 9 bases align to TRBD2. V lost 0 bases and J lost 3; bases outside the gene matches: 3. This CDR3 spans 15 amino acids. Germline assignment: CDR1 MNHNY and CDR2 SVGAGI (reference sequence). The CDR3 DNA reads TGTGCCAGCAGTTACTCTAGCGGGAGTATCTACGAGCAGTACTTC. Its protein is CASSYSSGSIYEQYF.

The chain recombines TRBV28 with TRBJ2-2; 8 bases map to TRBD2. Germline trimming cut 6 bases from V and 7 bases from J; bases unmatched to any gene: 7. The CDR3 totals 14 residues. CDR1 and CDR2 from the germline V gene are MDHEN and SYDVKM. CDR3 residues: CASRPGGAGGELFF. The CDR3 DNA follows: TGTGCCAGCAGGCCGGGGGGGGCCGGCGGGGAGCTGTTTTTT.

Remarks on this clone: Other DNA sequences from this sample encode an identical CDR3 as well. The V call is TRBV6-6, the J call TRBJ1-5; no clear D gene. The CDR3 is 13 amino acids. The V end lost 6 bases, the J end lost 0 bases, and 6 bases lay between the germline ends. The germline V gene encodes CDR1 MNHNY and CDR2 SVGAGI (reference sequence). The CDR3 sequence: CASSPPSNQPQHF. In DNA form, the CDR3 reads TGTGCCAGCAGCCCGCCTAGCAATCAGCCCCAGCATTTT.

The rearrangement uses TRBV6-1 and TRBJ2-3; 13 bases agree with TRBD2. The CDR3 extends over 15 amino acids. Germline V gene sequence: CDR1 MNHNS, CDR2 SASEGT. Trimming took 9 bases from V and 3 from J; bases not matched to a gene: 6. The CDR3 DNA sequence: TGTGCCAGTAAAGAACTAGCGGGAGGGACAGATACGCAGTATTTT. It translates to CASKELAGGTDTQYF.

The chain employs TRBV6-1 and TRBJ1-5, with D possibly being TRBD1 (5 bases). Germline-derived CDR1 and CDR2 are MNHNS and SASEGT. The CDR3 is 16 amino acids. Trimming removed 2 bases from V and 5 bases from J, with 16 bases in between. CDR3 sequence (DNA): TGTGCCAGCAGTGAAAAGATGGCAGGGCAATATCAGCCCCAGCATTTT. This encodes CASSEKMAGQYQPQHF.

This clone was counted a few times. The chain links TRBV10-2 to TRBJ2-5; the D is unclear. This CDR3 contains 12 residues. Germline V gives CDR1 WSHSY, CDR2 SAAADI. V lost 5 bases, J lost 1 base, and 5 bases lay in between. CDR3 protein: CASSRVQETQYF. DNA of the CDR3: TGCGCCAGCAGTAGGGTCCAAGAGACCCAGTACTTC.

The V gene is TRBV21-1, the J gene TRBJ2-5; the table's D call TRBD1 went unverified against the DNA. TRBV21-1 is described as a pseudogene. The CDR3 runs 16 residues. The CDR3: CASSSRGQTNQGTQYF. As DNA, the CDR3 is TGTGCCAGCAGCAGTAGAGGACAGACTAACCAAGGGACCCAGTACTTC.

This clone occurred once. The rearrangement uses TRBV4-1 and TRBJ2-1; 9 positions agree with TRBD2. The CDR3 loop spans 18 amino acids. Germline loops: CDR1 MGHRA, CDR2 YSYEKL. V was clipped by 1 base and J by 1 base; unmatched bases: 8. In DNA, the CDR3 is TGCGCCAGCAGCCAAGGCCGTAGCGGGAGTGAGTCCTACAATGAGCAGTTCTTC. Translating gives CASSQGRSGSESYNEQFF.

The rearrangement uses TRBV28 and TRBJ1-2; possible D gene TRBD1, 6 bases. V lost 7 bases and J 3 bases, leaving 12 bases between the germline ends. Per germline, CDR1 MDHEN and CDR2 SYDVKM. The CDR3 runs 13 residues. This CDR3 is CASIGGAYYGYTF. The CDR3 DNA reads TGTGCCAGCATCGGGGGGGCATACTATGGCTACACCTTC.